The TCR beta chain under discussion was sequenced for a study of blood T cell repertoires in COVID-19. On the study more broadly: Sites in the United States, Italy and Spain provided acute and convalescent COVID-19 samples.

Clones were sequenced by immunoSEQ multiplex PCR, and TCRdb holds only the in-frame ones, with some missing. In the table there are about 90,000 clones, approximately 88% of which are singletons. The receptor's source is a man aged 55-75 years with acute or convalescent COVID-19. Sequencing was performed on peripheral blood.

The CDR3 sequence is CASSHSSYEQYF. The DNA for the CDR3 is TGTGCCAGCAGCCATAGCTCCTACGAGCAGTACTTC. The V call is TRBV14, the J call TRBJ2-7, with D hard to call. The CDR3 is 12 amino acids. Deletions cut 3 bases from V and 0 bases from J, with 3 bases between. The germline V gene encodes CDR1 SGHDN and CDR2 FVKESK.